The 24 T cell receptor beta chains below were found in one sample sequenced in a study of Graves' ophthalmopathy and Graves' hyperthyroidism (dated by TCRdb to between 2018 and 2020). The reads were generated on an Illumina HiSeq 2000. For repertoire sequencing, the TCR beta CDR3 regions were amplified from RNA transcripts. A first-round RT-PCR used HTBI primers with the Qiagen OneStep RT-PCR kit, followed by a second-round multiplex PCR, size selection and purification. TCRdb reprocessed the public reads (quality trimming at Q25 with fastp, clone calling with MiXCR) and kept in-frame beta chains. Rows merge per CDR3 protein into single entries with the most common DNA and genes. This sample comprises approximately 480,000 distinct CDR3 sequences, 13% to 15% of them detected only once. Jointly, the top ten make up roughly 9.8% of the sample. Sequenced sample: blood. These receptors were taken from a woman between 25 and 40 years old with Graves' ophthalmopathy. Donor details come from another sample of the same person, matched by shared clones.

This clonotype was seen repeatedly, ten times or more. The genes are TRBV6-1 and TRBJ1-2; D is perhaps TRBD1 (5 bases). V was clipped by 3 bases and J by 6 bases, with 8 bases between them. Per germline, CDR1 MNHNS and CDR2 SASEGT. The CDR3 is made up of 12 amino acids. The CDR3 reads CASSEGGDGYTF. CDR3 sequence (DNA): TGTGCCAGCAGTGAGGGGGGTGATGGCTACACCTTC.

At least ten counts were recorded for this clonotype. J is TRBJ2-2 and V is TRBV24-1; D tentatively fits TRBD1 or TRBD2 (5 bases each). V was clipped by 0 bases and J by 7 bases, with 20 bases between them. Per germline, CDR1 KGHDR and CDR2 SFDVKD. This CDR3 has 18 residues. The CDR3 loop reads CATSDLGTPTGKVGELFF. Here the CDR3 DNA reads TGTGCCACCAGTGATTTGGGGACCCCGACGGGCAAGGTCGGGGAGCTGTTTTTT.

The chain joins TRBV7-2 to TRBJ2-7, with D tentatively TRBD1 (6 bases). The germline V gene encodes CDR1 SGHTA and CDR2 FQGNSA. Trimming shortened V by 1 base and J by 4 bases, and 14 bases separated the two germline ends. This CDR3 spans 15 amino acids. The CDR3 here is CASSLVRQVPYEQYF. In DNA form, the CDR3 reads TGTGCCAGCAGCTTAGTCCGACAGGTTCCTTACGAGCAGTACTTC.

This clonotype was seen ten or more times. The chain has TRBV7-2 and TRBJ2-7; D gene unclear. Germline CDR1 reads SGHTA; CDR2 reads FQGNSA. V lost 2 bases to trimming and J lost 7 bases, with 15 bases between them. This CDR3 is 14 amino acids long. The CDR3 protein is CASSLKIQVGEQYF. The DNA of the CDR3 is TGTGCCAGCAGCTTAAAGATCCAAGTGGGGGAGCAGTACTTC.

In this sample, this clonotype turned up many times. The rearrangement links TRBV12-3 or TRBV12-4 to TRBJ1-1; D is unresolved. Trimming cost V 8 bases and J 0 bases, with 13 bases left between them. This CDR3 is built from 14 residues. This CDR3 is CASDLSGVNTEAFF. CDR3 in DNA: TGTGCCAGCGATTTGTCCGGGGTGAACACTGAAGCTTTCTTT.

This rearrangement joins TRBV12-5 to TRBJ1-2; D not certain. The CDR3 loop spans 12 amino acids. Germline-derived CDR1 and CDR2 are LGHNT and FRNRAP. Trimming left V 7 bases short and J 8 bases short, with 14 bases between. CDR3 loop: CASVDGLEGYTF. The CDR3 DNA sequence: TGTGCTAGTGTGGACGGCCTGGAGGGCTACACCTTC.

The chain is built from TRBV10-2 and TRBJ2-7, with 8 nucleotides matching TRBD1. The trim removed 6 bases at V and 2 bases at J, leaving 6 bases unmatched. CDR1 and CDR2 (germline): WSHSY, SAAADI. The length of the CDR3 is 14 residues. DNA of the CDR3: TGCGCCAGCAGGGTAGGGACAGGCGCCTACGAGCAGTACTTC. Its translation: CASRVGTGAYEQYF.

This clonotype showed up just a few times. The chain recombines TRBV15 with TRBJ1-3; 12 bases align to TRBD1. V trimming: 4 bases; J trimming: 2 bases; junction bases outside the gene matches: 9. This CDR3 contains 18 residues. Germline V CDR1 and CDR2: LNHNV, YYDKDF (reference sequence). The CDR3 coding sequence is TGTGCCACCAGCACGGGGACAGGGGGCCCGTACGCTGGAAACACCATATATTTT. This encodes CATSTGTGGPYAGNTIYF.

The chain links TRBV6-1 to TRBJ1-2; D is ambiguous. The V end was cut by 1 base, the J end by 4 bases, with 10 bases between. The germline V gene encodes CDR1 MNHNS and CDR2 SASEGT. The CDR3 spans 14 residues. Here the CDR3 DNA reads TGTGCCAGCAGTGAAGGGGGTAGGATCTATGGCTACACCTTC. It yields the protein CASSEGGRIYGYTF.

In this sample, this clonotype turned up many times. V gene TRBV11-2 combines with J gene TRBJ1-2; no firm D call. From germline, CDR1 is SGHAT and CDR2 FQNNGV. V lost 3 bases, J lost 8 bases, and 10 bases lay in between. There are 12 residues in the CDR3. The CDR3 region has the DNA TGTGCCAGCAGCTTTTCGGAGTCCGGCTACACCTTC. This codes for CASSFSESGYTF.

This clonotype was counted many times. The chain combines TRBV5-1 with TRBJ2-7, with 11 bases lining up with TRBD2. The CDR3 runs to 14 residues. Germline V gene data show CDR1 as SGHRS and CDR2 as YFSETQ. V lost 5 bases and J lost 5; bases outside the gene matches: 6. DNA for the CDR3: TGCGCCAGCAGACTAGCGGGAGTATCGAACGAGCAGTACTTC. It codes for CASRLAGVSNEQYF. Full variable domain (rest looked up from reference TRBV5-1 and TRBJ2-7): KAGVTQTPRYLIKTRGQQVTLSCSPISGHRSVSWYQQTPGQGLQFLFEYFSETQRNKGNFPGRFSGRQFSNSRSEMNVSTLELGDSALYLCASRLAGVSNEQYFGPGTRLTVT.

This clonotype was detected ten times or more. CDR3 DNA sequence: TGTGCCACCCATCGGGGACAGTGGAACACTGAAGCTTTCTTT. It encodes CATHRGQWNTEAFF. The chain carries TRBV6-1 and TRBJ1-1, with 7 bases fitting TRBD1. Germline CDR1 and CDR2: MNHNS and SASEGT. This CDR3 has 14 residues. Trimming at V came to 10 bases and at J to 1 base, leaving 9 bases not matched to a gene.

This chain links TRBV27 with TRBJ2-7; TRBD1 is a possible D gene (6 bases). V lost 6 bases and J 2 bases, leaving 23 bases between the germline ends. CDR3 length: 17 amino acids. Per the germline V gene, CDR1 is MNHEY and CDR2 is SMNVEV (reference sequence). CDR3 loop: CASSTFGDGTFPYEQYF. DNA for the CDR3: TGTGCCAGCAGCACTTTTGGAGACGGGACATTTCCCTACGAGCAGTACTTC.

At least ten counts were recorded for this clonotype. The chain links TRBV6-1 to TRBJ2-5, with D unclear. This CDR3 comprises 12 residues. Germline V lookup: CDR1 MNHNS, CDR2 SASEGT. V was trimmed by 6 bases and J by 5 bases, leaving 10 bases between them. CDR3 bases: TGTGCCAGCAGAATTAACCGGGAGACCCAGTACTTC. Residues: CASRINRETQYF.

This clonotype appeared many times. The chain links TRBV6-1 to TRBJ1-4, with D hard to call. Between the trimmed V and J ends, which lost 6 bases and 4 bases, there was a span of 9 bases. The CDR3 length is 13 residues. Germline CDR1 MNHNS, CDR2 SASEGT. CDR3 nucleotides: TGTGCCAGCAGGGAAAGTGGTAATGAAAAACTGTTTTTT. Encoded protein: CASRESGNEKLFF.

This clonotype was counted many times. This may come from a read error, since a much larger clone is one base off. V usage is TRBV27 and J usage is TRBJ1-2; TRBD1 agrees at 12 bases. Germline V lookup: CDR1 MNHEY, CDR2 SMNVEV (reference sequence). CDR3 size: 15 residues. CDR3 protein: CASSLRDRGLNGYIF. DNA of the CDR3: TGTGCCAGCAGTTTGAGGGACAGGGGGCTGAATGGCTACATCTTC.

The table lists this clonotype with many counts. The V gene is TRBV25-1, the J gene TRBJ1-6, with no clear D. CDR1 is MGHDK, CDR2 SYGVNS, per germline. V was cut by 2 bases and J by 9 bases, with 8 bases left in between. The CDR3 covers 13 residues. CDR3 sequence: CASSENLGSPLHF. CDR3 coding DNA: TGTGCCAGCAGTGAAAATCTGGGTTCACCCCTCCACTTT.

The chain joins TRBV6-1 to TRBJ2-7; 8 bases are a match to TRBD2. Germline CDR1 is MNHNS and CDR2 is SASEGT. J lost 3 bases, V lost 8 bases, and 6 bases had no gene match. CDR3 length: 13 residues. CDR3 nucleotide sequence: TGTGCCAGCGCTTGGACTAGCTTCTACGAGCAGTACTTC. Its protein is CASAWTSFYEQYF.

There are a few counts of this clonotype. The chain couples TRBV4-1 to TRBJ2-7; a possible D gene is TRBD1 (5 bases). V dropped 2 bases and J dropped 7 bases, with 15 bases sitting between them. CDR1 is MGHRA and CDR2 is YSYEKL in the germline V gene. The CDR3 spans 14 residues. CDR3 residues: CASSQSPPGWEQYF. In nucleotides, the CDR3 is TGCGCCAGCAGCCAAAGTCCCCCAGGGTGGGAGCAGTACTTC.

There are many counts of this clonotype. The chain employs TRBV20-1 and TRBJ1-5; D is perhaps TRBD1 (6 bases). The CDR3 covers 18 residues. Deletions cut 0 bases from V and 0 bases from J, with 18 bases between. Germline CDR1 DFQATT, CDR2 SNEGSKA (reference sequence). The CDR3 nucleotides read TGCAGTGCTAGAGATATATCTACAGGGCTAAATAGCAATCAGCCCCAGCATTTT. As protein: CSARDISTGLNSNQPQHF.

This clonotype was seen ten or more times. CDR3 coding DNA: TGTGCCAGCAGTGAAGCCGTACTAGCGGGCCCCTCCTACGAGCAGTACTTC. Translation gives CASSEAVLAGPSYEQYF. The chain joins TRBV6-1 to TRBJ2-7; 9 bases agree with TRBD2. CDR1 MNHNS and CDR2 SASEGT come from the germline V gene. J lost 0 bases, V lost 0 bases, and 6 bases had no gene match. The CDR3 spans 17 residues.

Many counts were recorded for this clonotype. V gene TRBV28 combines with J gene TRBJ1-5; possible D gene TRBD1, 6 bases. V was clipped by 3 bases and J by 4 bases, with 16 bases between them. The germline gives CDR1 MDHEN, CDR2 SYDVKM. The CDR3 totals 16 residues. The CDR3 region has the DNA TGTGCCAGCAGTTTCTTCGGTGGACAGTTTAATCAGCCCCAGCATTTT. This translates into CASSFFGGQFNQPQHF.

The table lists this clonotype with many counts. This sequence joins TRBV12-3 or TRBV12-4 and TRBJ2-7; 7 bases fit TRBD1. Unmatched junction bases numbered 4, after V lost 5 bases and J lost 3 bases. The CDR3 is 13 residues long. The CDR3, as DNA: TGTGCCAGCAGTCCGACAGGGTTCTACGAGCAGTACTTC. It is translated as CASSPTGFYEQYF.

This clonotype was picked up many times. The V call is TRBV7-8, the J call TRBJ1-2, with D possibly being TRBD1 (5 bases). CDR1 SGHVS and CDR2 FQNEAQ come from the germline V gene. V was shortened by 3 bases and J by 1 base, with 9 bases between the two germline ends. This CDR3 has 14 amino acids. The chain's CDR3 is CASSFLTVNYGYTF. The CDR3 DNA sequence: TGTGCCAGCAGCTTCTTGACAGTTAACTATGGCTACACCTTC.